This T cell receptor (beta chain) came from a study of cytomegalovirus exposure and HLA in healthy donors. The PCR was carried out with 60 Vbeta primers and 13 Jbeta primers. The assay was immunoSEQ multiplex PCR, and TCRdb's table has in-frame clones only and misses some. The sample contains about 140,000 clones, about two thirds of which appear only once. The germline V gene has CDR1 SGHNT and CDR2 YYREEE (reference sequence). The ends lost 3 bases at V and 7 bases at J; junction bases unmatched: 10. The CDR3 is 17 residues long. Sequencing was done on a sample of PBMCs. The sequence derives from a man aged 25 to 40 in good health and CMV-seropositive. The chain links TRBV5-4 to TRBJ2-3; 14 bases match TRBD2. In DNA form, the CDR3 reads TGTGCCAGCAGCTCCGGACTAGCGGGAGGTCCCGGGAATACGCAGTATTTT. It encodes CASSSGLAGGPGNTQYF.